A single sample gave rise to the 24 T cell receptor beta chains below, sequenced in a study of Graves' ophthalmopathy and Graves' hyperthyroidism. CDR3 regions of TCR beta were amplified from RNA transcripts. The workflow started with a first-round RT-PCR run with HTBI primers and then moved on to a second-round multiplex PCR. TCRdb recomputed calls from the multiplex PCR reads with MiXCR, one row per CDR3 protein. In the table there are 500,000 to 600,000 distinct CDR3 sequences, just under 40% of which are singletons. The sequenced sample consisted of peripheral blood or thyroid tissue (not recorded which). These TCRs come from an adult man with Graves' hyperthyroidism.

This clonotype was recorded at least ten times. The V gene is TRBV15, the J gene TRBJ2-7; D gene ambiguous. The germline V gene has CDR1 LNHNV and CDR2 YYDKDF (reference sequence). The CDR3 covers 14 residues. With 0 bases removed from V and 4 bases from J, the gap between germline ends came to 10 bases. The CDR3 loop is CATSRDGRGYEQYF. The CDR3 DNA sequence: TGTGCCACCAGCAGAGATGGGCGCGGTTACGAGCAGTACTTC.

Only a few counts were recorded for this clonotype. This rearrangement joins TRBV10-3 to TRBJ1-2; D perhaps matches TRBD1 (5 bases). Deletions cut 0 bases from V and 4 bases from J, with 9 bases between. Germline V gene data show CDR1 as ENHRY and CDR2 as SYGVKD. CDR3 size: 14 residues. CDR3 loop: CAISESGDGYGYTF. CDR3 coding DNA: TGTGCCATCAGTGAGTCGGGGGACGGCTATGGCTACACCTTC.

Ten or more counts support this clonotype. The chain recombines TRBV7-9 with TRBJ1-1; D might be TRBD1 (6 bases). Germline V lookup: CDR1 SEHNR, CDR2 FQNEAQ (reference sequence). The CDR3 has 16 amino acids. Trimming left V 4 bases short and J 5 bases short, with 20 bases between. CDR3 sequence reads: CASSSVTGSKGTEAFF. Here the CDR3 DNA reads TGTGCCAGCAGCTCAGTGACAGGCTCAAAGGGGACTGAAGCTTTCTTT. Variable domain in full (rest from reference TRBV7-9 and TRBJ1-1): DTGVSQNPRHKITKRGQNVTFRCDPISEHNRLYWYRQTLGQGPEFLTYFQNEAQLEKSRLLSDRFSAERPKGSFSTLEIQRTEQGDSAMYLCASSSVTGSKGTEAFFGQGTRLTVV.

This clonotype was detected ten times or more. CDR3 nucleotides: TGTGCCAGTAGTAGACAGGGGAGGGACAATCAGCCCCAGCATTTT. The encoded protein is CASSRQGRDNQPQHF. The J gene is TRBJ1-5, the V gene TRBV19, with 8 bases identical to TRBD1. The germline V gene has CDR1 LNHDA and CDR2 SQIVND (reference sequence). The CDR3 loop spans 15 amino acids. V gave up 4 bases and J gave up 3 bases; unmatched junction bases: 5.

J is TRBJ2-5 and V is TRBV10-3; weak D call: TRBD1 (5 bases). Trimming removed 8 bases from V and 4 bases from J, with 20 bases in between. Germline-derived CDR1 and CDR2 are ENHRY and SYGVKD. The CDR3 is made up of 15 amino acids. CDR3 DNA: TGTGCCATCCTTACCGGACACCCCTTTCGAGAGACCCAGTACTTC. This gives the protein CAILTGHPFRETQYF.

This clonotype occurred many times. The chain recombines TRBV7-9 with TRBJ1-1; no clear D gene. Germline loops: CDR1 SEHNR, CDR2 FQNEAQ (reference sequence). This CDR3 spans 16 amino acids. V was trimmed by 2 bases and J by 0 bases, leaving 13 bases between them. CDR3 sequence reads: CASSLWMGKMNTEAFF. In nucleotides, the CDR3 is TGTGCCAGCAGCTTATGGATGGGCAAAATGAACACTGAAGCTTTCTTT.

The chain joins TRBV12-3 or TRBV12-4 to TRBJ2-7; 8 bases are shared with TRBD1. The last part of the DNA fits TRBJ2-1 better; the J call may be wrong. This CDR3 spans 16 amino acids. The CDR3 DNA reads as TGTGCCAGCAGTTTAGCGTTAGGACAGGGCTACAATGAGCAGTTCTTC. Protein: CASSLALGQGYNEQFF.

The V call is TRBV6-1, the J call TRBJ2-7; TRBD2 matches 12 bases. This CDR3 is 16 amino acids long. CDR1 and CDR2 from the germline V gene are MNHNS and SASEGT. V lost 4 bases and J lost 2; bases outside the gene matches: 6. CDR3 in amino acids: CASSVSPSGRAYEQYF. DNA for the CDR3: TGTGCCAGCAGTGTCTCCCCTAGCGGGAGGGCCTACGAGCAGTACTTC.

The chain uses TRBV6-2 or TRBV6-3 and TRBJ1-5, with a weak D call TRBD1 (5 bases). V lost 6 bases, J lost 5 bases, and 14 bases lay in between. From germline, CDR1 is MNHEY and CDR2 SVGEGT. The CDR3 runs 14 residues. The CDR3 bases are TGTGCCAGCAGCTCCGGCAGGGTTGATCAGCCCCAGCATTTT. Its protein product is CASSSGRVDQPQHF.

Many counts were recorded for this clonotype. V is TRBV12-3 or TRBV12-4 and J is TRBJ2-7; TRBD1 is a possible D gene (5 bases). This CDR3 region has 14 residues. The germline V and J ends were trimmed by 3 bases and 4 bases, with 13 bases remaining between them. The CDR3 is CASSFSRDDYEQYF. CDR3 nucleotides: TGTGCCAGCAGTTTCTCCAGGGATGATTACGAGCAGTACTTC.

This clonotype has only a few counts. The chain uses TRBV20-1 and TRBJ1-2; no reliable D call. This CDR3 is 14 amino acids long. Germline assignment: CDR1 DFQATT and CDR2 SNEGSKA (reference sequence). The V and J ends lost 3 bases and 8 bases respectively, with 19 bases between them. The chain's CDR3 is CSASQPLAWGGYTF. The CDR3 bases are TGCAGTGCTAGTCAACCCCTGGCTTGGGGAGGCTACACCTTC.

The sample holds many counts of this clonotype. The rearrangement joins TRBV7-9 to TRBJ2-7; TRBD2 agrees at 11 bases. Germline V gene data show CDR1 as SEHNR and CDR2 as FQNEAQ (reference sequence). The CDR3 consists of 16 residues. V lost 2 bases and J lost 7; bases outside the gene matches: 10. As DNA, the CDR3 is TGTGCCAGCAGCTTATCCTTAGCGGGAGGGCCTCGTGAGCAGTACTTC. Translation gives CASSLSLAGGPREQYF.

This clonotype was observed a handful of times. The gene calls are TRBV12-3 or TRBV12-4 and TRBJ2-5; D ambiguous. Trimming took off 2 bases at V and 0 bases at J, with 10 bases between the two ends. The CDR3 covers 15 residues. This chain's CDR3 is CASSLQEPYQETQYF. Written as DNA, the CDR3 is TGTGCCAGCAGTTTACAGGAGCCGTACCAAGAGACCCAGTACTTC.

This chain uses TRBV14 with TRBJ2-5; 8 bases agree with TRBD2. The J call may be mistaken, given a closer DNA end match to TRBJ2-1. Germline V gene lookup returns CDR1 SGHDN and CDR2 FVKESK. This CDR3 has 16 residues. CDR3 amino acids: CASSRNPGLGDNEQFF. The CDR3 DNA is TGTGCCAGCAGCCGTAACCCGGGACTAGGTGACAATGAGCAGTTCTTC.

This clonotype was seen many times. The chain is built from TRBV7-3 and TRBJ2-6; tentative D call: TRBD1 (6 bases). This CDR3 has 16 amino acids. Germline assignment: CDR1 SGHTA and CDR2 FQGTGA. Trimming took 4 bases from V and 0 from J, leaving 10 bases between them. CDR3 residues: CASSSARGSGANVLTF. CDR3 nucleotide sequence: TGTGCCAGCAGCTCCGCCAGGGGCTCTGGGGCCAACGTCCTGACTTTC.

The chain recombines TRBV7-9 with TRBJ1-2; weak D call: TRBD1 (5 bases). CDR1 and CDR2 from the germline V gene are SEHNR and FQNEAQ (reference sequence). The CDR3 totals 16 residues. V was pared by 3 bases and J by 8 bases, with 22 bases between. CDR3 protein: CASSFRDGLRVKGYTF. The CDR3 coding sequence is TGTGCCAGCAGCTTCCGGGACGGTCTCAGGGTAAAGGGCTACACCTTC.

This chain uses TRBV7-4 with TRBJ2-3; 8 bases align to TRBD1. The V gene end was trimmed by 3 bases and the J gene end by 4 bases; junction bases not matched to a gene: 9. The CDR3 consists of 16 residues. Germline V gene data show CDR1 as SGHVT and CDR2 as SQSDAQ. The CDR3 reads CASSFSLTGEADTQYF. The CDR3 DNA sequence: TGTGCCAGCAGCTTCTCCCTGACAGGGGAAGCAGATACGCAGTATTTT.

With respect to this clonotype: Since a much larger clone is just one base distant, this may be a read error. This chain links TRBV7-9 with TRBJ1-3, with 9 bases lining up with TRBD1. CDR3 size: 16 residues. Per the germline V gene, CDR1 is SEHNR and CDR2 is FQNEAQ (reference sequence). The CDR3 protein is CASSLGDRETGNAIYF. The CDR3 nucleotides read TGTGCCAGCAGCTTAGGGGACAGGGAGACTGGAAACGCCATATATTTT.

This clonotype came up many times. The chain links TRBV19 to TRBJ2-5, with 12 bases identical to TRBD1. Trimming took 6 bases from V and 5 from J; bases not matched to a gene: 4. CDR1 is LNHDA, CDR2 SQIVND, per germline (reference sequence). This CDR3 is 14 amino acids long. The CDR3 region is CASRGGQGAETQYF. CDR3 DNA: TGTGCCAGTAGAGGGGGACAGGGGGCTGAGACCCAGTACTTC. The full variable domain, rest sourced from reference TRBV19 and TRBJ2-5, is DGGITQSPKYLFRKEGQNVTLSCEQNLNHDAMYWYRQDPGQGLRLIYYSQIVNDFQKGDIAEGYSVSREKKESFPLTVTSAQKNPTAFYLCASRGGQGAETQYFGPGTRLLVL.

This clonotype was seen a handful of times. This rearrangement joins TRBV10-1 to TRBJ2-7; TRBD1 matches 8 bases. CDR3 length: 14 residues. The V and J ends lost 3 bases and 4 bases, in that order; junction bases with no gene match: 5. CDR1 and CDR2 from the germline V gene are WNHNN and SYGVQD (reference sequence). The CDR3 region has the DNA TGCGCCAGCAGTGAAGGACAGGGTAGTTACGAGCAGTACTTC. The encoded protein is CASSEGQGSYEQYF.

For this clonotype: This could be a read error, since a much larger clone is one nucleotide away. The J gene is TRBJ1-3, the V gene TRBV10-2; TRBD1 agrees at 8 bases. CDR1 is WSHSY and CDR2 is SAAADI in the germline V gene. This CDR3 has 16 amino acids. The CDR3 protein is CASSPPDRGGGSTIYF. The CDR3 nucleotides read TGCGCCAGCAGTCCTCCTGACAGGGGAGGTGGAAGCACCATATATTTT.

The sample holds many counts of this clonotype. The genes are TRBV20-1 and TRBJ1-2; no reliable D call. This CDR3 has 16 residues. V dropped 0 bases and J dropped 4 bases, with 18 bases sitting between them. CDR1 and CDR2 from the germline V gene are DFQATT and SNEGSKA (reference sequence). Here the CDR3 reads CSARDPGGNQIYGYTF. In DNA form, the CDR3 reads TGCAGTGCTAGAGATCCAGGAGGCAACCAAATCTATGGCTACACCTTC.

This clonotype was recorded at least ten times. The gene calls are TRBV7-6 and TRBJ1-3; the match to TRBD1 covers 9 bases. The V and J ends lost 5 bases and 4 bases, in that order; junction bases with no gene match: 6. The germline gives CDR1 SGHVS, CDR2 FNYEAQ. This CDR3 contains 15 residues. In DNA, the CDR3 is TGTGCCAGCAGCATAGGACAGGGGATCGGAAACACCATATATTTT. Its translation is CASSIGQGIGNTIYF.

This clonotype was seen ten or more times. A read error may produce the germline difference seen at one junction end. The J gene is TRBJ2-7, the V gene TRBV4-1; the D gene is possibly TRBD1 (5 bases). The V gene's germline CDR1 is MGHRA and CDR2 YSYEKL. The CDR3 runs to 13 residues. CDR3 residues: CASSQVRGYEQYF. CDR3 sequence (DNA): TGTGCCAGCAGCCAAGTAAGGGGATACGAGCAGTACTTC.